Shown below are 8 T cell receptor beta chains from a single sample sequenced in a study of shared clonotypes between healthy human individuals. Data came from immunoSEQ multiplex PCR; TCRdb stores just in-frame clones and leaves some out. The sample includes 1,400,000 or so clones, 98% to 99% of them seen just once. Sequenced input: naive CD4+ T cells sorted from blood. Subset given: CD45RA+ positively selected. These receptors came from a man aged 25-45 years in good health.

The V and J genes are TRBV4-1 and TRBJ2-1; D is possibly TRBD2 (5 bases). In germline, CDR1 is MGHRA, CDR2 YSYEKL. Trimming took 3 bases from V and 2 from J, leaving 11 bases between them. The CDR3 contains 15 residues. The CDR3 is CASSHPNSAYNEQFF. CDR3 in DNA: TGCGCCAGCAGCCATCCAAATAGCGCCTACAATGAGCAGTTCTTC.

The chain uses TRBV5-4 and TRBJ2-3, with TRBD1 matching 7 bases. Germline V gene sequence: CDR1 SGHNT, CDR2 YYREEE (reference sequence). The ends lost 4 bases at V and 6 bases at J; junction bases unmatched: 11. The CDR3 consists of 15 residues. This CDR3 is CASSRTGLNSDTQYF. CDR3 nucleotide sequence: TGTGCCAGCAGCAGGACAGGCTTAAACTCCGATACGCAGTATTTT. Complete variable domain (other parts from reference TRBV5-4 and TRBJ2-3): ETGVTQSPTHLIKTRGQQVTLRCSSQSGHNTVSWYQQALGQGPQFIFQYYREEENGRGNFPPRFSGLQFPNYSSELNVNALELDDSALYLCASSRTGLNSDTQYFGPGTRLTVL.

On this clone: The sample carries other DNA sequences with the same CDR3. J is TRBJ2-5 and V is TRBV7-2; D gene ambiguous. CDR3 length equals 13 residues. Trimming removed 5 bases at V and 0 bases at J, with 7 bases between. Germline V gene sequence: CDR1 SGHTA, CDR2 FQGNSA. The CDR3 DNA reads as TGTGCCAGCAGCGAAGGGTACCAAGAGACCCAGTACTTC. It yields the protein CASSEGYQETQYF.

The chain combines TRBV21-1 with TRBJ2-2. TRBV21-1 is tagged as a pseudogene. The CDR3 length is 16 residues. The CDR3 region is CASSKQRPINTGELFF. CDR3 bases: TGTGCCAGCAGCAAACAGAGACCGATAAACACCGGGGAGCTGTTTTTT.

Concerning this clone itself: One junction end disagrees with the germline gene, perhaps due to a read error. The chain employs TRBV7-7 and TRBJ2-3; 10 bases line up with TRBD2. Germline-derived CDR1 and CDR2 are SSHAT and FNYEAQ (reference sequence). This CDR3 spans 16 amino acids. The CDR3 protein is CASSRSAGGGTDTQYF. The DNA of the CDR3 is TGTGCTAGCAGCCGATCAGCGGGAGGGGGCACAGATACGCAGTATTTT.

The chain recombines TRBV10-1 with TRBJ2-5, with 11 bases that match TRBD2. Germline values: CDR1 WNHNN, CDR2 SYGVQD (reference sequence). The CDR3 runs to 16 residues. J was trimmed by 4 bases and V by 3 bases; bases with no gene match: 7. CDR3 bases: TGCGCCAGCAGTGACCCGGGTCTAGCGGGAGGAGAGACCCAGTACTTC. This translates into CASSDPGLAGGETQYF.

V usage is TRBV7-9 and J usage is TRBJ1-1; 8 positions agree with TRBD1. The V segment lost 5 bases and the J segment 6 bases; nucleotides outside the gene matches: 14. CDR1 SEHNR and CDR2 FQNEAQ come from the germline V gene (reference sequence). The CDR3 is 16 residues long. CDR3 amino acids: CASSLGDRGAGAEAFF. The CDR3 DNA is TGTGCCAGCAGCCTGGGAGACAGGGGCGCGGGGGCTGAAGCTTTCTTT.

The genes are TRBV4-2 and TRBJ2-3, with 7 bases matching TRBD2. This CDR3 has 17 amino acids. Germline V gives CDR1 LGHNA, CDR2 YNFKEQ. The V segment lost 3 bases and the J segment 1 base; nucleotides outside the gene matches: 10. The CDR3 nucleotides are TGTGCCAGCAGCCAGAGCCGAGGTCTAGCGGGCACAGATACGCAGTATTTT. This gives the protein CASSQSRGLAGTDTQYF.